The clone carrying this T cell receptor beta chain was recorded once. In the authors' methods: Amplification from reference gene primers served as the basis for estimated nucleated cell counts. Profiling relied on immunoSEQ multiplex PCR, and the TCRdb table lists in-frame clones only, not all of them. That table supplies the V and J calls and clone size; D and trimming were determined from the DNA. The sample yields about 200,000 clones, approximately 91% seen once. This entry is derived from a study of blood T cell repertoires in COVID-19. The overall study: Material from acute and convalescent COVID-19 was sourced from the United States, Italy and Spain. Sample material is recorded as cDNA or gDNA derived from T cells, B-cell-depleted T cells, or PBMCs.

Seattle patients were enrolled during active infection and followed longitudinally. The CDR3 extends over 16 amino acids. V lost 3 bases and J lost 0; bases outside the gene matches: 5. Germline V gene data show CDR1 as KGHSH and CDR2 as LQKENI. The receptor was derived from a middle-aged man with COVID-19, enrolled during active disease. This chain connects TRBV18 to TRBJ2-1, with TRBD2 matching over 7 bases. Material: peripheral blood. The CDR3 sequence: CASSPSGGSSYNEQFF. For the CDR3, the DNA is TGTGCCAGCTCACCTTCTGGCGGGAGCTCCTACAATGAGCAGTTCTTC. The entire variable domain, with the rest obtained from reference TRBV18 and TRBJ2-1, is as follows: NAGVMQNPRHLVRRRGQEARLRCSPMKGHSHVYWYRQLPEEGLKFMVYLQKENIIDESGMPKERFSAEFPKEGPSILRIQQVVRGDSAAYFCASSPSGGSSYNEQFFGPGTRLTVL.